This is a list of T cell receptor beta chains from one sample in a study of control samples from healthy donors and cancer patients. Profiled with immunoSEQ multiplex PCR; TCRdb holds only in-frame clones, not every one. The table includes about 130,000 clones, 80% to 95% detected once. The sequencing input was blood. These receptors all come from a man between 18 and 29 years old in good health. Both conserved end residues are part of each CDR3. The D gene is left open where the match is weak. Rows give clone size only sometimes, using once, few, many, or a class for an expanded clone.

d_call | j_call | v_call | clone_size | cdr3_aa | cdr3_nt
- | TRBJ2-2 | TRBV4-2 | - | CASSLRGPSNTGELFF | TGTGCCAGCAGCTTGCGGGGCCCATCGAACACCGGGGAGCTGTTTTTT
TRBD1 | TRBJ1-1 | TRBV5-1 | few | CASSLARTGGFTEAFF | TGCGCCAGCAGCTTGGCCCGGACAGGGGGCTTCACTGAAGCTTTCTTT
- | TRBJ1-1 | TRBV19 | - | CASSIDPGMNTEAFF | TGTGCCAGTAGTATAGATCCCGGTATGAACACTGAAGCTTTCTTT
- | TRBJ2-7 | TRBV6-6 | once | CASSYAAGEQYF | TGTGCCAGCAGTTACGCAGCTGGAGAGCAGTACTTC
TRBD1 | TRBJ1-2 | TRBV30 | - | CACTRTGYGYTF | TGTGCCTGTACCCGGACAGGGTATGGCTACACCTTC
TRBD1 | TRBJ1-2 | TRBV12-3/TRBV12-4 | once | CASSRTGMYGYTF | TGTGCCAGCAGTCGGACAGGGATGTACGGCTACACCTTC
TRBD1 | TRBJ1-4 | TRBV7-9 | - | CASSTGTDLNEKLFF | TGTGCCAGCAGCACCGGGACAGACCTTAATGAAAAACTGTTTTTT
TRBD2 | TRBJ2-7 | TRBV4-1 | - | CASSQSMGTTGYEQYF | TGCGCCAGCAGCCAATCTATGGGGACTACCGGCTACGAGCAGTACTTC
TRBD1 | TRBJ1-5 | TRBV2 | - | CASSDEQGAGQPQHF | TGTGCCAGCAGTGACGAACAGGGGGCTGGACAGCCCCAGCATTTT
- | TRBJ1-3 | TRBV6-5 | - | CASTRSGRNTIYF | TGTGCCAGCACGAGGAGTGGAAGAAACACCATATATTTT
TRBD2 | TRBJ2-7 | TRBV6-1 | - | CASSDRPLRGADEQYF | TGTGCCAGCAGTGACCGGCCCTTGCGGGGGGCCGACGAGCAGTACTTC
- | TRBJ1-3 | TRBV11-1 | - | CASSSRGLTSGNTIYF | TGTGCCAGCAGCTCGAGGGGACTGACCTCTGGAAACACCATATATTTT
- | TRBJ2-5 | TRBV2 | once | CASSSEWGQETQYF | TGTGCCAGCAGTTCCGAGTGGGGGCAAGAGACCCAGTACTTC
TRBD1 | TRBJ2-1 | TRBV30 | - | CAWNLDRGYNEQFF | TGTGCCTGGAACCTGGACAGGGGATACAATGAGCAGTTCTTC
- | TRBJ2-2 | TRBV9 | once | CASSGSGGAGELFF | TGTGCCAGCAGCGGATCGGGTGGGGCCGGGGAGCTGTTTTTT
- | TRBJ2-7 | TRBV7-9 | few | CASSFGGTEQYF | TGTGCCAGCAGCTTCGGCGGTACCGAGCAGTACTTC
- | TRBJ2-2 | TRBV29-1 | - | CSVELQRTGELFF | TGCAGCGTTGAGTTACAGCGCACCGGGGAGCTGTTTTTT
TRBD1 | TRBJ1-6 | TRBV6-4 | few | CASSFGQEDSPLHF | TGTGCCAGCAGTTTTGGACAGGAAGATTCACCCCTCCACTTT
TRBD1 | TRBJ1-4 | TRBV29-1 | - | CSANLRQGPEKLFF | TGCAGCGCCAACCTCCGACAGGGCCCCGAAAAACTGTTTTTT
- | TRBJ1-3 | TRBV7-9 | - | CASSLLGQLGNTIYF | TGTGCCAGCAGCTTATTGGGACAATTGGGAAACACCATATATTTT
TRBD1 | TRBJ1-2 | TRBV29-1 | - | CSTLQGDRFGYTF | TGCAGCACCCTTCAGGGGGATAGATTCGGCTACACCTTC
- | TRBJ2-1 | TRBV19 | - | CASSSPWQGPGNEQFF | TGTGCCAGTAGTTCCCCCTGGCAGGGGCCCGGCAATGAGCAGTTCTTC
- | TRBJ2-5 | TRBV18 | - | CASSPAGTETQYF | TGTGCCAGCTCACCAGCGGGGACGGAGACCCAGTACTTC
- | TRBJ2-1 | TRBV25-1 | - | CASSELGSRNEQFF | TGTGCCAGCAGTGAATTGGGGAGTCGCAATGAGCAGTTCTTC
TRBD1 | TRBJ2-5 | TRBV5-4 | - | CASSGTGGRETQYF | TGTGCCAGCAGCGGGACAGGGGGCAGGGAGACCCAGTACTTC
- | TRBJ1-2 | TRBV10-2 | - | CASSDSRPRTADGYTF | TGCGCCAGCAGTGACTCCAGACCTCGGACAGCTGATGGCTACACCTTC
- | TRBJ1-5 | TRBV10-3 | - | CAISERFNQPQHF | TGTGCCATCAGTGAGAGGTTCAATCAGCCCCAGCATTTT
TRBD2 | TRBJ2-3 | TRBV6-4 | - | CASSDSTSGGADTQYF | TGTGCCAGCAGTGACTCGACTAGCGGGGGGGCAGATACGCAGTATTTT
- | TRBJ1-1 | TRBV4-2 | - | CASSQAVNTEAFF | TGTGCCAGCAGCCAAGCCGTGAACACTGAAGCTTTCTTT
- | TRBJ1-1 | TRBV18 | - | CASSSTGPQGGTEAFF | TGTGCCAGCTCATCAACGGGACCCCAAGGAGGCACTGAAGCTTTCTTT
- | TRBJ1-5 | TRBV4-1 | - | CASSQVNLLGGQPQHF | TGCGCCAGCAGCCAAGTCAACCTCCTAGGGGGTCAGCCCCAGCATTTT
- | TRBJ2-5 | TRBV5-1 | - | CASSFGRLETQYF | TGCGCCAGCAGCTTCGGACGTCTAGAGACCCAGTACTTC
- | TRBJ2-1 | TRBV5-1 | - | CASSPRGVDEQFF | TGCGCCAGCAGCCCTCGAGGGGTCGATGAGCAGTTCTTC
TRBD1 | TRBJ2-1 | TRBV9 | - | CASSVGIGQGNNEQFF | TGTGCCAGCAGCGTAGGCATCGGACAGGGAAACAATGAGCAGTTCTTC
- | TRBJ2-3 | TRBV9 | - | CASSGGDSPADTQYF | TGTGCCAGCAGCGGGGGGGACAGCCCAGCAGATACGCAGTATTTT
- | TRBJ1-1 | TRBV9 | - | CASSATGNTEAFF | TGTGCCAGCAGCGCGACAGGGAACACTGAAGCTTTCTTT
- | TRBJ1-2 | TRBV4-1 | - | CASSQEGAVNYGYTF | TGCGCCAGCAGCCAAGAGGGGGCGGTTAACTATGGCTACACCTTC
- | TRBJ1-5 | TRBV15 | - | CATSRDRSRNQPQHF | TGTGCCACCAGCAGAGATCGTAGCAGAAATCAGCCCCAGCATTTT
- | TRBJ2-5 | TRBV11-2 | - | CASSNDSQETQYF | TGTGCCAGCAGCAACGACAGCCAAGAGACCCAGTACTTC
- | TRBJ1-4 | TRBV6-4 | - | CASSASLGANEKLFF | TGTGCCAGCAGTGCCTCGCTGGGTGCTAATGAAAAACTGTTTTTT
- | TRBJ1-3 | TRBV6-5 | - | CASSRGPSGNTIYF | TGTGCCAGCAGTCGCGGGCCCTCTGGAAACACCATATATTTT
- | TRBJ2-1 | TRBV5-6 | - | CASSLGLWVKGPHYNEQFF | TGTGCCAGCAGCTTGGGCTTGTGGGTTAAGGGGCCCCATTACAATGAGCAGTTCTTC
TRBD1 | TRBJ1-2 | TRBV7-9 | few | CASSFPGQGSNYGYTF | TGTGCCAGCAGCTTCCCTGGACAGGGGTCCAACTATGGCTACACCTTC
- | TRBJ1-2 | TRBV30 | - | CAWRGGGYGYTF | TGTGCCTGGAGGGGGGGCGGCTATGGCTACACCTTC
- | TRBJ2-4 | TRBV5-1 | once | CASSWRGSKNIQYF | TGCGCCAGCAGCTGGAGGGGATCCAAAAACATTCAGTACTTC
- | TRBJ1-6 | TRBV19 | once | CASSIGSYSYNSPLHF | TGTGCCAGTAGTATCGGCAGTTACTCCTATAATTCACCCCTCCACTTT
- | TRBJ2-7 | TRBV7-9 | - | CASSFAAGAYEQYF | TGTGCCAGCAGCTTCGCCGCGGGGGCGTACGAGCAGTACTTC
- | TRBJ2-1 | TRBV21-1 | - | CASSKAGGSYNEQFF | TGTGCCAGCAGCAAAGCAGGGGGGTCCTACAATGAGCAGTTCTTC
TRBD1 | TRBJ2-3 | TRBV11-2 | - | CASSFGRGGAYGDTQYF | TGTGCCAGCAGCTTTGGAAGAGGGGGCGCTTATGGAGATACGCAGTATTTT
- | TRBJ1-1 | TRBV30 | - | CAWAGASGNTEAFF | TGTGCCTGGGCAGGGGCCTCGGGTAACACTGAAGCTTTCTTT
TRBD2 | TRBJ2-1 | TRBV30 | - | CAWGTSGGWNEQFF | TGTGCCTGGGGGACTAGCGGGGGGTGGAATGAGCAGTTCTTC
TRBD1 | TRBJ1-4 | TRBV10-3 | - | CAISDGQGKEKLFF | TGTGCCATCAGTGACGGACAGGGCAAGGAAAAACTGTTTTTT
- | TRBJ1-4 | TRBV10-3 | - | CAISESIGGKLFF | TGTGCCATCAGTGAGTCGATCGGGGGAAAACTGTTTTTT
- | TRBJ2-3 | TRBV10-3 | - | CAISEDRTDTQYF | TGTGCCATCAGTGAGGACCGCACAGATACGCAGTATTTT
TRBD1 | TRBJ1-2 | TRBV10-1 | - | CASSFDRVGGYTF | TGCGCCAGCAGTTTCGACAGGGTTGGTGGCTACACCTTC
- | TRBJ2-4 | TRBV18 | - | CASSPPDSLAKNIQYF | TGTGCCAGCTCACCCCCGGACAGCTTAGCCAAAAACATTCAGTACTTC
TRBD2 | TRBJ2-5 | TRBV7-9 | few | CASSLGLAEETQYF | TGTGCCAGCAGCTTGGGACTAGCGGAAGAGACCCAGTACTTC
- | TRBJ1-1 | TRBV4-1 | - | CASSQASGRTEAFF | TGCGCCAGCAGCCAAGCGTCAGGGCGCACTGAAGCTTTCTTT
- | TRBJ1-1 | TRBV7-9 | - | CASSWEGGTEAFF | TGTGCCAGCAGCTGGGAAGGGGGCACTGAAGCTTTCTTT
- | TRBJ2-7 | TRBV6-5 | - | CASRGPSYEQYF | TGTGCCAGCAGGGGGCCATCCTACGAGCAGTACTTC